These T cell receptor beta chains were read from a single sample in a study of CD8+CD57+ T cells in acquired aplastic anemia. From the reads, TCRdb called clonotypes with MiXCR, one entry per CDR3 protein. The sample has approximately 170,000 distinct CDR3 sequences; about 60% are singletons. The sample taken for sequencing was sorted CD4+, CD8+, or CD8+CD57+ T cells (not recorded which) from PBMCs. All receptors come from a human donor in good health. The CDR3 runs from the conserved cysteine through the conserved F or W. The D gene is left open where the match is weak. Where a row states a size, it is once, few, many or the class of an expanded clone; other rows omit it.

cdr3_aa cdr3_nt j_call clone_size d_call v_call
CASSWGGVRETQYF TGTGCCAGCAGTTGGGGTGGGGTGAGGGAGACCCAGTACTTC TRBJ2-5 . . TRBV5-5
CASSLGGGNTGELFF TGTGCCAGCAGCTTAGGAGGAGGCAACACCGGGGAGCTGTTTTTT TRBJ2-2 many . TRBV13
CASSVQDPNYGYTF TGCGCCAGCAGCGTACAGGACCCAAACTATGGCTACACCTTC TRBJ1-2 many . TRBV5-1
CASSLGLAGRTDTQYF TGTGCCAGCAGCCTTGGACTAGCGGGACGCACAGATACGCAGTATTTT TRBJ2-3 many TRBD2 TRBV5-8
CSVALTGGPGNEQFF TGCAGCGTTGCACTGACAGGGGGCCCGGGGAATGAGCAGTTCTTC TRBJ2-1 . TRBD1 TRBV29-1
CASRISVSNTGELFF TGTGCCTCACGAATCTCCGTCAGCAACACCGGGGAGCTGTTTTTT TRBJ2-2 . . TRBV7-2
CASSMDGWQETQYF TGTGCCAGTAGTATGGACGGGTGGCAAGAGACCCAGTACTTC TRBJ2-5 . . TRBV19
CASSPAGPYEQYF TGTGCCAGCAGCCCAGCGGGGCCCTACGAGCAGTACTTC TRBJ2-7 . TRBD2 TRBV7-8
CASNTIGIYEQYF TGTGCCAGCAACACGATCGGGATTTACGAGCAGTACTTC TRBJ2-7 many . TRBV7-8
CASSFGGGADTQYF TGTGCCAGCAGTTTCGGGGGGGGGGCAGATACGCAGTATTTT TRBJ2-3 many TRBD2 TRBV12-3/TRBV12-4
CASSDRATNAEGTQYF TGTGCCAGCAGTGATCGGGCCACAAACGCGGAAGGGACCCAGTACTTC TRBJ2-5 many . TRBV2
CASGGLAEAYEQYF TGTGCCAGCGGGGGACTAGCGGAAGCCTACGAGCAGTACTTC TRBJ2-7 many TRBD2 TRBV6-1
CASSPRNRALEQYF TGTGCCAGCAGCCCCCGCAACCGAGCCTTGGAGCAGTACTTC TRBJ2-7 once . TRBV7-2
CASSLAGGRGTDTQYF TGTGCCAGCAGCTTGGCTGGCGGGAGAGGAACAGATACGCAGTATTTT TRBJ2-3 many TRBD2 TRBV5-6
CASSFGTSARDEQFF TGTGCCAGCAGCTTCGGGACTAGCGCTCGCGATGAGCAGTTCTTC TRBJ2-1 . TRBD2 TRBV7-9
CASSEGIYSSETQYF TGTGCCAGCAGTGAAGGGATATACTCATCGGAGACCCAGTACTTC TRBJ2-5 few . TRBV2
CASTGDSSYEQYF TGTGCCAGCACGGGGGATAGCTCCTACGAGCAGTACTTC TRBJ2-7 many . TRBV6-1
CSVEQGLKGTDTQYF TGCAGCGTTGAACAAGGCCTGAAAGGTACAGATACGCAGTATTTT TRBJ2-3 . . TRBV29-1
CSVREGGSTDTQYF TGCAGCGTCAGGGAGGGGGGGAGCACAGATACGCAGTATTTT TRBJ2-3 many . TRBV29-1
CASSMRDGRDEQYF TGTGCCAGTAGTATGCGGGACGGTCGGGACGAGCAGTACTTC TRBJ2-7 . . TRBV7-2
CATSRDTTSETQYF TGTGCCACCAGCAGGGACACTACCTCGGAGACCCAGTACTTC TRBJ2-5 . . TRBV15
CASSSIRDYSYEQYF TGCGCCAGCAGCTCAATTAGGGACTACTCCTACGAGCAGTACTTC TRBJ2-7 . TRBD2 TRBV5-1
CAISGGESQPQHF TGTGCCATCAGTGGCGGGGAATCTCAGCCCCAGCATTTT TRBJ1-5 . . TRBV10-3
CSATQGSSYNSPLHF TGCAGTGCTACCCAGGGGAGCTCCTATAATTCACCCCTCCACTTT TRBJ1-6 . . TRBV20-1
CASSLDAGVINEQFF TGCGCCAGCAGCTTGGATGCGGGGGTGATCAATGAGCAGTTCTTC TRBJ2-1 . TRBD2 TRBV5-1
CASSQVAGGPLDTQYF TGTGCCAGCAGCCAAGTGGCGGGGGGGCCGCTAGATACGCAGTATTTT TRBJ2-3 . TRBD2 TRBV7-9
CASSYLPGGTDTQYF TGTGCCAGTAGTTATTTACCGGGAGGCACAGATACGCAGTATTTT TRBJ2-3 . . TRBV19